The next 21 T cell receptor beta chains were all read from a single sample in a study of tumor and adjacent non-tumor tissue in lung cancer (dated by TCRdb to between 2018 and 2020). RNA was extracted from bulk unsorted tissue and checked for quality with a NanoDrop ND-1000 and an Agilent 2100. The library came from multiplex PCR. Sequencing was carried out with an Illumina HiSeq 2500. Following protocols modified from ARM-PCR, the researchers constructed TCRbeta libraries through three rounds of nested PCR with primers (Table S4). TCRdb ran its own pipeline on the public reads, namely fastp trimming at Q25 and MiXCR clone calling, and kept in-frame beta chains. One record per CDR3 amino acid sequence lists the most common genes and DNA. The sample table lists about 80,000 distinct CDR3 sequences, around 70% of them with a count of one. Jointly, the top ten make up about 12% of the sample. The material sequenced was lung tumor tissue. The receptors derive from a woman in her 70s with non-small cell lung cancer.

In this sample, this clonotype turned up once. The V gene is TRBV6-5, the J gene TRBJ2-5; 8 nucleotides line up with TRBD1. This CDR3 has 16 amino acids. The germline V gene has CDR1 MNHEY and CDR2 SVGAGI. The ends lost 4 bases at V and 3 bases at J; junction bases unmatched: 10. The CDR3 reads CASSCSGTGGEETQYF. CDR3 sequence (DNA): TGTGCCAGCAGTTGCTCGGGGACAGGAGGAGAAGAGACCCAGTACTTC.

Comment on this clonotype: The junction and the germline gene differ at one end; a read error may be behind it. J is TRBJ2-2 and V is TRBV10-3; D is ambiguous. CDR3 length: 16 amino acids. Germline lookup yields CDR1 ENHRY and CDR2 SYGVKD. The CDR3 reads CAFSESGRTNTGELFF. The DNA of the CDR3 is TGTGCCTTCAGTGAATCGGGCAGAACAAACACCGGGGAGCTGTTTTTT.

About this clonotype itself: Possible read error: a much larger clone is one base away. This rearrangement joins TRBV28 to TRBJ1-1; TRBD1 might be the D (5 bases). The CDR3 covers 13 residues. The V end lost 10 bases, the J end lost 4 bases, and 16 bases lay between the germline ends. Per germline, CDR1 MDHEN and CDR2 SYDVKM. The CDR3 protein is CAIQDTQITEAFF. Written as DNA, the CDR3 is TGTGCCATCCAGGACACCCAGATCACTGAAGCTTTCTTT.

The chain is built from TRBV6-2 or TRBV6-3 and TRBJ2-7; weak D call: TRBD1 (5 bases). CDR3 length: 12 amino acids. The V end was cut by 8 bases, the J end by 3 bases, with 11 bases between. Germline V gene sequence: CDR1 MNHEY, CDR2 SVGEGT. The CDR3 spells CASVGRNYEQYF. CDR3 in DNA: TGTGCCAGCGTGGGGCGGAACTACGAGCAGTACTTC.

This clonotype came up many times. The J gene is TRBJ2-1, the V gene TRBV5-1, with a possible D match to TRBD2 (5 bases). V was cut by 7 bases and J by 7 bases, with 15 bases left in between. CDR3 length: 13 amino acids. The germline V gene encodes CDR1 SGHRS and CDR2 YFSETQ. DNA of the CDR3: TGCGCCAGCGAGCGGAACGGCGGGAATGAGCAGTTCTTC. Translation gives CASERNGGNEQFF.

Details on this clonotype: The final CDR3 position lacks the conserved phenylalanine or tryptophan, pointing to a likely read error. V and J are TRBV29-1 and TRBJ1-2; possible D gene TRBD1, 6 bases. The germline V and J ends were trimmed by 3 bases and 11 bases, with 16 bases remaining between them. Germline V gene data show CDR1 as SQVTM and CDR2 as ANQGSEA. This CDR3 has 12 residues. The CDR3 bases are TGCAGCGTTGAGTCAGGGGCCGGTGGATACACCTTA. Translation: CSVESGAGGYTL.

This clonotype turned up a few times. Being one base from a much bigger clone, this may be a read error. J is TRBJ1-1 and V is TRBV7-9, with unresolved D. The length of the CDR3 is 14 residues. Looked up from germline, CDR1 is SEHNR and CDR2 is FQNEAQ (reference sequence). V dropped 5 bases and J dropped 7 bases, with 17 bases sitting between them. The DNA of the CDR3 is TGTGCCAGCAGCCTTAACACCCCGGGCATTGAAGCTTTCTTT. Translating it yields CASSLNTPGIEAFF.

Turning to this clonotype: A read error is likely, as this CDR3 ends without the conserved phenylalanine or tryptophan. J is TRBJ2-1 and V is TRBV11-2, with 7 bases identical to TRBD2. The CDR3 sequence is 15 residues long. CDR1 and CDR2 from the germline V gene are SGHAT and FQNNGV. CDR3 protein: CVSSLGRGSYNEQFS. The CDR3 coding sequence is TGTGTCAGCAGCTTAGGGAGGGGTTCCTACAATGAGCAGTTCTCC.

A word on this clonotype: The junction departs from germline at one end; a sequencing error may be responsible. The chain joins TRBV6-5 to TRBJ1-6; no firm D call. This CDR3 is 15 amino acids long. Germline-derived CDR1 and CDR2 are MNHEY and SVGAGI. The CDR3 coding sequence is TGTCCCAGCAGTTACTTCGACGGGTCGAATTCACCCCTCCAATTT. This gives the protein CPSSYFDGSNSPLQF.

The V and J genes are TRBV29-1 and TRBJ2-7; TRBD2 matches 7 bases. The germline gives CDR1 SQVTM, CDR2 ANQGSEA. With 0 bases clipped from V and 5 bases from J, the junction kept 13 bases outside the gene matches. The CDR3 has 16 residues. CDR3 residues: CSVEDSRSSGSHEQYF. DNA for the CDR3: TGCAGCGTTGAAGATAGTCGGTCTAGCGGAAGCCACGAGCAGTACTTC.

About this clonotype itself: A junction end diverges from the germline sequence, so it may reflect a read error. The J gene is TRBJ1-6, the V gene TRBV28, with D unresolved. CDR3 length equals 14 residues. Per germline, CDR1 MDHEN and CDR2 SYDVKM. The CDR3 region is CASYRRAADSHLPF. The CDR3 DNA reads TGTGCCAGCTACAGACGGGCGGCGGATTCACACCTCCCCTTT. The full variable domain, with the rest looked up from reference TRBV28 and TRBJ1-6, is DVKVTQSSRYLVKRTGEKVFLECVQDMDHENMFWYRQDPGLGLRLIYFSYDVKMKEKGDIPEGYSVSREKKERFSLILESASTNQTSMYLCASYRRAADSHLPFGNGTRLTVT.

Points on this clonotype: This CDR3 is missing its conserved last phenylalanine or tryptophan, likely due to a read error. The chain combines TRBV20-1 with TRBJ2-3; TRBD2 matches at 11 bases. This CDR3 is 16 amino acids long. Losses at the gene ends were 2 bases for V and 1 base for J; bases not matched to a gene: 5. Germline V gene lookup returns CDR1 DFQATT and CDR2 SNEGSKA (reference sequence). The CDR3 region is CSARLAGGGGTDTQYL. In nucleotides, the CDR3 is TGCAGTGCTAGACTAGCGGGAGGAGGAGGCACAGATACGCAGTATCTT.

This clonotype was seen repeatedly, ten times or more. The V gene is TRBV5-5, the J gene TRBJ1-2, with a weak D call TRBD1 (6 bases). Germline-derived CDR1 and CDR2 are SGHKS and YYEKEE (reference sequence). V lost 4 bases, J lost 8 bases, and 18 bases lay in between. This CDR3 spans 14 amino acids. CDR3: CASSPQGQILGYTF. The CDR3 DNA follows: TGTGCCAGCAGCCCTCAGGGGCAAATACTCGGCTACACCTTC.

Note on this clonotype: A read error may explain this, as a much larger clone is one base away. This rearrangement joins TRBV5-4 to TRBJ2-7, with 7 positions matching TRBD1. The CDR3 is 14 amino acids. Germline V gene data show CDR1 as SGHNT and CDR2 as YYREEE (reference sequence). The CDR3 DNA follows: TGTGTCAGCAGATCCGGGACAGCAATCTACGAGCAGTACTTC. The encoded protein is CVSRSGTAIYEQYF.

Worth noting for this clonotype: The junction departs from the called germline gene at one end, perhaps through a read error. V is TRBV6-6 and J is TRBJ1-2; D is undetermined. Germline V CDR1 and CDR2: MNHNY, SVGAGI (reference sequence). This CDR3 spans 15 amino acids. The CDR3 here is CASTYSGRMNNGYTF. As DNA, the CDR3 is TGCGCCAGCACCTATTCGGGCAGGATGAACAATGGCTACACCTTC.

In the case of this clonotype: The junction and the germline gene differ at one end; a read error may be behind it. The V call is TRBV29-1, the J call TRBJ1-5; D is unclear. This CDR3 has 15 residues. Germline V gives CDR1 SQVTM, CDR2 ANQGSEA. This CDR3 is CSVRQSSYSNQPQHF. Here the CDR3 DNA reads TGCAGCGTTAGGCAATCATCTTATAGCAATCAGCCCCAGCATTTC.

Ten or more counts support this clonotype. CDR3 sequence reads: CSVVDSGKTGELFF. CDR3 in DNA: TGCAGCGTTGTGGATAGCGGGAAAACCGGGGAGCTGTTTTTT. The rearrangement joins TRBV29-1 to TRBJ2-2; 8 bases are a match to TRBD2. The ends lost 4 bases at V and 5 bases at J; junction bases unmatched: 6. The CDR3 loop spans 14 amino acids. Germline V gene lookup returns CDR1 SQVTM and CDR2 ANQGSEA.

The chain is built from TRBV20-1 and TRBJ1-1; D unclear. V was pared by 0 bases and J by 1 base, with 15 bases between. The CDR3 has 16 residues. Germline CDR1 and CDR2: DFQATT and SNEGSKA (reference sequence). The CDR3 sequence is CSARDDALWENTEAFF. The CDR3 nucleotides read TGCAGTGCTAGAGATGACGCCTTATGGGAGAACACTGAAGCTTTCTTT.

This clonotype was counted at least ten times. This rearrangement joins TRBV5-1 to TRBJ2-1, with 12 bases fitting TRBD2. The CDR3 spans 17 residues. V shed 4 bases, J shed 9 bases, and the junction held 14 bases outside the gene matches. CDR1 and CDR2 from the germline V gene are SGHRS and YFSETQ. The CDR3 DNA is TGCGCCAGCAGCGACTTTATAGCTAGCGGGAGGGTTGGTGAGCAGTTCTTC. Translation gives CASSDFIASGRVGEQFF. The variable domain in full, completed from reference TRBV5-1 and TRBJ2-1, reads KAGVTQTPRYLIKTRGQQVTLSCSPISGHRSVSWYQQTPGQGLQFLFEYFSETQRNKGNFPGRFSGRQFSNSRSEMNVSTLELGDSALYLCASSDFIASGRVGEQFFGPGTRLTVL.

About this clonotype: One junction end does not reproduce the germline sequence, and a read error may be involved. The chain has TRBV6-7 and TRBJ2-1, with D hard to call. TRBV6-7 is an ORF for which the function is uncertain. The CDR3 loop spans 14 amino acids. This CDR3 reads CAISYSRPCNEQFF. In nucleotides, the CDR3 is TGTGCCATCAGTTACTCTAGGCCATGCAATGAGCAGTTCTTC.

The chain couples TRBV11-1 to TRBJ2-2, with D perhaps TRBD1 (6 bases). Trimming pared 2 bases from V and 10 bases from J, leaving 17 bases between. The CDR3 has 15 residues. Germline lookup yields CDR1 SGHAT and CDR2 FQDESV (reference sequence). The CDR3, as DNA: TGTGCCAGCAGCTTAACGGGACACCTTGCCCTGGAGCTGTTTTTT. It yields the protein CASSLTGHLALELFF.